One and the same sample provided the 29 T cell receptor beta chains below, sequenced in a study of blood T cell repertoires in COVID-19 (dated by TCRdb to the early 2020s). The library was built by means of the immunoSEQ multiplex PCR assay. In TCRdb, the immuneACCESS table is reduced to in-frame sequences with V and J assigned. These tables do not hold every clone; where another copy was compared, an unresolved V gene accounts for under half, and the others remain unexplained. Within this sample are some 140,000 clones, with approximately 83% of them counted one time only. The top ten clonotypes cover about 12% of the sample. Sequenced material: peripheral blood. The receptors were gathered from a woman aged 60 to 75 with COVID-19, enrolled during active disease.

The chain employs TRBV10-3 and TRBJ1-2, with D tentatively TRBD1 (5 bases). Trimming cost V 4 bases and J 8 bases, with 23 bases left between them. The CDR3 runs 16 residues. Germline values: CDR1 ENHRY, CDR2 SYGVKD. The CDR3 nucleotides are TGTGCCATCAGTGCGGGAGGAGGGGCGAGGACCGACGGCTACACCTTC. Its protein is CAISAGGGARTDGYTF.

This chain joins TRBV7-3 and TRBJ1-5; tentatively, D is TRBD1 (6 bases). Trimming shortened V by 4 bases and J by 4 bases, and 14 bases separated the two germline ends. CDR1 is SGHTA and CDR2 is FQGTGA in the germline V gene. This CDR3 contains 15 residues. CDR3 bases: TGTGCCAGCAGCTGGGACGGGACACTTAATCAGCCCCAGCATTTT. Protein: CASSWDGTLNQPQHF.

The genes are TRBV6-1 and TRBJ2-1; tentative D call: TRBD2 (6 bases). This CDR3 region has 16 residues. From germline, CDR1 is MNHNS and CDR2 SASEGT. With 2 bases removed from V and 4 bases from J, the gap between germline ends came to 15 bases. This CDR3 reads CASSEQAGRRYNEQFF. For the CDR3, the DNA is TGTGCCAGCAGTGAACAGGCGGGACGTCGGTACAATGAGCAGTTCTTC.

The chain links TRBV24-1 to TRBJ2-5; 9 positions match TRBD1. The CDR3 has 13 residues. V gave up 9 bases and J gave up 1 base; unmatched junction bases: 2. Germline CDR1 reads KGHDR; CDR2 reads SFDVKD. The DNA of the CDR3 is TGTGCCACCGGGGACAGGGCCCAAGAGACCCAGTACTTC. It specifies CATGDRAQETQYF.

The chain combines TRBV27 with TRBJ1-1; a weak D match, TRBD1 (6 bases). The V gene lost 6 bases and the J gene lost 1 base, with 9 bases spanning the gap. CDR3 length: 13 residues. CDR1 and CDR2 from the germline V gene are MNHEY and SMNVEV (reference sequence). CDR3 in DNA: TGTGCCAGCAGGTGGACAGCGAACACTGAAGCTTTCTTT. Encoded protein: CASRWTANTEAFF.

The chain couples TRBV6-5 to TRBJ2-3; D perhaps matches TRBD2 (6 bases). Germline values: CDR1 MNHEY, CDR2 SVGAGI. Trimming removed 7 bases from V and 8 bases from J, with 19 bases in between. The CDR3 covers 14 residues. CDR3 loop: CASMGELARGTQYF. CDR3 sequence (DNA): TGTGCCAGCATGGGAGAGCTAGCGCGAGGTACGCAGTATTTT.

The CDR3 sequence: CASSQSGRKNIQYF. Written as DNA, the CDR3 is TGTGCCAGCAGCCAGTCAGGGAGGAAAAACATTCAGTACTTC. The chain links TRBV3-1 (or the pseudogene TRBV3-2) to TRBJ2-4; a weak D match, TRBD2 (6 bases). There are 14 residues in the CDR3. Germline assignment: CDR1 LGHDT and CDR2 YNNKEL (reference sequence). V was pared by 3 bases and J by 4 bases, with 10 bases between.

The chain employs TRBV5-6 and TRBJ1-1, with D hard to call. Germline lookup yields CDR1 SGHDT and CDR2 YYEEEE. The CDR3 totals 16 residues. The V and J ends lost 6 bases and 4 bases respectively, with 22 bases between them. Here the CDR3 DNA reads TGTGCCAGCACCCTATCGGGAGGCCAATGGGGCACTGAAGCTTTCTTT. This gives the protein CASTLSGGQWGTEAFF. Combining the CDR3 with reference TRBV5-6 and TRBJ1-1 gives the whole variable domain DAGVTQSPTHLIKTRGQQVTLRCSPKSGHDTVSWYQQALGQGPQFIFQYYEEEERQRGNFPDRFSGHQFPNYSSELNVNALLLGDSALYLCASTLSGGQWGTEAFFGQGTRLTVV.

The chain uses TRBV5-4 and TRBJ1-2, with no clear D. CDR1 SGHNT and CDR2 YYREEE come from the germline V gene (reference sequence). The CDR3 runs 15 residues. The ends were cut back, 0 bases at V and 4 bases at J, with 13 bases in the middle. CDR3 residues: CASSLGLEGSYGYTF. The CDR3 DNA follows: TGTGCCAGCAGCTTGGGTCTCGAGGGCTCCTATGGCTACACCTTC. The full variable domain, its missing parts supplied by reference TRBV5-4 and TRBJ1-2, is ETGVTQSPTHLIKTRGQQVTLRCSSQSGHNTVSWYQQALGQGPQFIFQYYREEENGRGNFPPRFSGLQFPNYSSELNVNALELDDSALYLCASSLGLEGSYGYTFGSGTRLTVV.

The rearrangement links TRBV6-4 to TRBJ2-2, with D possibly being TRBD1 (6 bases). In germline, CDR1 is MRHNA, CDR2 SNTAGT. Trimming removed 4 bases at V and 1 base at J, with 10 bases between. The CDR3 totals 15 residues. This chain's CDR3 is CASSASGVNTGELFF. Here the CDR3 DNA reads TGTGCCAGCAGTGCTTCAGGGGTGAACACCGGGGAGCTGTTTTTT.

The V call is TRBV14, the J call TRBJ2-3; 8 nucleotides align to TRBD2. The CDR3 length is 16 residues. Germline values: CDR1 SGHDN, CDR2 FVKESK. V dropped 4 bases and J dropped 4; count of bases not matched to a gene: 10. CDR3 coding DNA: TGTGCCAGCAGCCCCTGGGGCCTAGCGGGCCCAGATACGCAGTATTTT. This translates into CASSPWGLAGPDTQYF.

This chain links TRBV11-2 with TRBJ2-1, with D unresolved. CDR3 length: 15 amino acids. V shed 5 bases and J shed 0 bases, with 11 bases lying between them. The V gene's germline CDR1 is SGHAT and CDR2 FQNNGV. Written as DNA, the CDR3 is TGTGCCAGCAGCCCTCGCGATAGCTCCTACAATGAGCAGTTCTTC. Translated: CASSPRDSSYNEQFF. The whole variable domain, remainder taken from reference TRBV11-2 and TRBJ2-1, is EAGVAQSPRYKIIEKRQSVAFWCNPISGHATLYWYQQILGQGPKLLIQFQNNGVVDDSQLPKDRFSAERLKGVDSTLKIQPAKLEDSAVYLCASSPRDSSYNEQFFGPGTRLTVL.

The chain uses TRBV19 and TRBJ2-7; possibly TRBD2 for D (6 bases). V shed 1 base and J shed 2 bases, with 12 bases lying between them. Germline lookup yields CDR1 LNHDA and CDR2 SQIVND (reference sequence). The CDR3 sequence is 15 residues long. The DNA of the CDR3 is TGTGCCAGTAGTATAGGATCGGGGGAGACCTACGAGCAGTACTTC. It is translated as CASSIGSGETYEQYF.

In regard to this clone: Other DNA sequences of this sample code for an identical CDR3. The CDR3 nucleotides read TGTGCCAGCAGACAGGGGTACGAGCAGTACTTC. Protein sequence: CASRQGYEQYF. This chain uses TRBV27 with TRBJ2-7, with 7 nucleotides matching TRBD1. The CDR3 is 11 residues long. After removal of 6 bases from V and 4 bases from J, the junction contained 0 bases not matched to a gene. The germline gives CDR1 MNHEY, CDR2 SMNVEV (reference sequence).

V is TRBV3-1 (or the pseudogene TRBV3-2) and J is TRBJ1-6, with 8 bases aligning to TRBD1. J lost 10 bases, V lost 5 bases, and 7 bases had no gene match. The CDR3 spans 14 residues. The germline V gene encodes CDR1 LGHDT and CDR2 YNNKEL (reference sequence). Here the CDR3 reads CASSYRGNGSPLHF. The CDR3 coding sequence is TGTGCCAGCAGCTACAGGGGGAATGGCTCACCCCTCCACTTT.

The chain is built from TRBV19 and TRBJ1-4, with D perhaps matching TRBD1 (5 bases). Germline CDR1 and CDR2: LNHDA and SQIVND (reference sequence). CDR3 length: 14 residues. V was shortened by 8 bases and J by 3 bases, with 13 bases between the two germline ends. The CDR3 nucleotides are TGTGCCAGTGAAGAGACAGATTCTAATGAAAAACTGTTTTTT. Its protein product is CASEETDSNEKLFF.

The chain employs TRBV28 and TRBJ1-2; D perhaps matches TRBD1 (6 bases). V lost 2 bases and J 5 bases, leaving 15 bases between the germline ends. Germline V gene sequence: CDR1 MDHEN, CDR2 SYDVKM. This CDR3 has 15 amino acids. The CDR3 nucleotides are TGTGCCAGCAGTTTAGGTGTCTGGACAGCGTATGGCTACACCTTC. This encodes CASSLGVWTAYGYTF.

In its sample, this clone was seen a few times. The chain employs TRBV4-1 and TRBJ1-5; tentative D call: TRBD1 (6 bases). The ends were cut back, 4 bases at V and 0 bases at J, with 10 bases in the middle. The CDR3 has 15 residues. CDR1 is MGHRA, CDR2 YSYEKL, per germline. CDR3 residues: CASSPYRDSNQPQHF. The DNA for the CDR3 is TGCGCCAGCAGCCCCTACAGGGATAGCAATCAGCCCCAGCATTTT.

The table lists this clone with a count of one. The chain carries TRBV6-5 and TRBJ1-5, with 10 bases aligning to TRBD1. Germline V lookup: CDR1 MNHEY, CDR2 SVGAGI. Unmatched junction bases numbered 5, after V lost 8 bases and J lost 7 bases. The CDR3 loop spans 13 amino acids. CDR3 in amino acids: CASRTGGGQPQHF. The CDR3 DNA sequence: TGTGCCAGCCGGACAGGGGGTGGACAGCCCCAGCATTTT.

This chain connects TRBV12-3 or TRBV12-4 to TRBJ2-5, with 7 bases aligning to TRBD1. With 6 bases clipped from V and 5 bases from J, the junction kept 6 bases outside the gene matches. CDR3 length: 13 amino acids. The CDR3 region is CASREQGRETQYF. Written as DNA, the CDR3 is TGTGCCAGCAGGGAACAGGGGCGGGAGACCCAGTACTTC.

There are a few counts of this clone. V gene TRBV19 combines with J gene TRBJ1-2, with D hard to call. The length of the CDR3 is 14 residues. Germline V CDR1 and CDR2: LNHDA, SQIVND (reference sequence). V lost 3 bases to trimming and J lost 2 bases, with 10 bases between them. The chain's CDR3 is CASSISGRNYGYTF. The CDR3 DNA reads TGTGCCAGTAGTATCTCTGGGAGAAACTATGGCTACACCTTC.

This clone has only a few counts. The gene calls are TRBV5-1 and TRBJ2-5, with 8 bases matching TRBD1. The CDR3 totals 14 residues. Trimming at V came to 7 bases and at J to 2 bases, leaving 7 bases not matched to a gene. CDR1 and CDR2 from the germline V gene are SGHRS and YFSETQ. The CDR3 DNA reads TGCGCCAGCGGAGGGACAGGCCGGCAAGAGACCCAGTACTTC. Its translation is CASGGTGRQETQYF.

This clone has a handful of counts. The chain links TRBV6-6 to TRBJ1-2; 7 bases map to TRBD1. J lost 1 base, V lost 4 bases, and 3 bases had no gene match. The CDR3 has 14 amino acids. Germline CDR1 reads MNHNY; CDR2 reads SVGAGI (reference sequence). This CDR3 is CASSSGTVNYGYTF. The CDR3 bases are TGTGCCAGCAGTTCCGGGACAGTTAACTATGGCTACACCTTC.

The chain carries TRBV3-1 (or the pseudogene TRBV3-2) and TRBJ2-1; D may be TRBD2 (6 bases). This CDR3 comprises 12 residues. Germline V CDR1 and CDR2: LGHDT, YNNKEL (reference sequence). Trimming removed 0 bases from V and 14 bases from J, with 11 bases in between. The CDR3: CASSQDGGKEFF. CDR3 bases: TGTGCCAGCAGCCAAGACGGGGGAAAGGAGTTCTTC.

This sequence joins TRBV18 and TRBJ1-5; a weak D match, TRBD1 (5 bases). The germline V gene has CDR1 KGHSH and CDR2 LQKENI. Trimming took off 2 bases at V and 1 base at J, with 9 bases between the two ends. The CDR3 consists of 15 residues. The CDR3 DNA is TGTGCCAGCTCACCAGGGGCATGGAGCAATCAGCCCCAGCATTTT. It yields the protein CASSPGAWSNQPQHF.

This chain connects TRBV11-2 to TRBJ1-2; D is uncertain. The germline V gene encodes CDR1 SGHAT and CDR2 FQNNGV. Trimming removed 5 bases from V and 5 bases from J, with 15 bases in between. This CDR3 contains 14 residues. The CDR3 DNA is TGTGCCAGCAGCATAAACGTGGGCGGGTATGGCTACACCTTC. Translation gives CASSINVGGYGYTF.

The chain links TRBV27 to TRBJ2-7; a possible D gene is TRBD1 (5 bases). CDR1 is MNHEY and CDR2 is SMNVEV in the germline V gene (reference sequence). This CDR3 region has 15 residues. V dropped 8 bases and J dropped 1 base, with 18 bases sitting between them. The chain's CDR3 is CASFFRVLRSYEQYV. The CDR3 DNA follows: TGTGCCAGCTTTTTCAGGGTTTTAAGGTCCTACGAGCAGTACGTC.

This clone is a singleton in its sample. The chain joins TRBV30 to TRBJ2-2; possible D gene TRBD1, 5 bases. Germline CDR1 and CDR2: GTSNPN and SVGIG (reference sequence). The CDR3 has 11 residues. V was trimmed by 3 bases and J by 6 bases, leaving 5 bases between them. For the CDR3, the DNA is TGTGCCTGGAGGGGGCCCGGGGAGCTGTTTTTT. Translation gives CAWRGPGELFF.

The rearrangement uses TRBV19 and TRBJ1-5, with D tentatively TRBD1 (5 bases). The CDR3 runs 12 residues. Germline lookup yields CDR1 LNHDA and CDR2 SQIVND (reference sequence). V was pared by 6 bases and J by 6 bases, with 9 bases between. The CDR3 DNA reads TGTGCCAGTAGCGTAGGGGTTCAGCCCCAGCATTTT. As protein: CASSVGVQPQHF.